These T cell receptor beta chains were read from a single sample in a study of T cell repertoires in urothelial bladder cancer. The data were produced by immunoSEQ multiplex PCR, yet TCRdb's version contains in-frame clones alone and is incomplete. This sample carries around 12,000 clones, less than 75% of them seen once, and the ten largest clones take around 9%. The sample taken for sequencing was tumor-infiltrating cells from bladder cancer. These receptors were taken from a human donor with urothelial carcinoma. Both conserved end residues are part of each CDR3. Fields, in order: D gene, J gene, V gene, CDR3 protein. D genes are given only for firm matches.

TRBD1 TRBJ1-1 TRBV11-2 CASLGQWSTEAFF
- TRBJ2-4 TRBV6-5 CASSAGVRQYF
- TRBJ2-2 TRBV9 CASSVGRGLAGELFF
TRBD2 TRBJ2-1 TRBV9 CASSAVGGTLYNEQFF
- TRBJ1-3 TRBV6-6 CASSYSATGTGNTIYF
TRBD2 TRBJ2-5 TRBV5-1 CASSLAAGVDEETQYF
- TRBJ2-1 TRBV4-1 CASSQINLVAYNEQFF
TRBD1 TRBJ1-3 TRBV19 CASSRTGALSGNTIYF
TRBD2 TRBJ2-1 TRBV27 CASSSGLAGGPYEQFF
- TRBJ1-4 TRBV6-5 CASSSTHGGSEKLFF
- TRBJ1-2 TRBV15 CATSRERGGGYGYTF
- TRBJ2-3 TRBV7-2 CASSLGLAYTDTQYF
- TRBJ1-5 TRBV23-1 CASSQSCRVTFQPQHF
- TRBJ1-3 TRBV5-8 CASSLGQARSGNTIYF
TRBD2 TRBJ2-1 TRBV6-1 CASSIPSGGYNEQFF
TRBD1 TRBJ2-4 TRBV7-2 CASSRRQGGEKNIQYF
- TRBJ1-1 TRBV15 CAEGRLEMSRNMNTEAFF